A selection of T cell receptor beta chains follows, all from one sample in a study of T cells in Graves' hyperthyroidism and ophthalmopathy. TCRdb reprocessed the multiplex PCR reads with MiXCR, giving one entry per CDR3 protein. The sample records about 400,000 distinct CDR3 sequences, roughly an eighth being singletons. The sequenced material came from blood. The source is a woman younger than 35 with Graves' hyperthyroidism. Both conserved end residues are part of each CDR3. Each record gives: clone size, D gene, V gene, J gene, CDR3 protein, CDR3 DNA. D genes are given only for firm matches. Expanded clones get a size class; other rows say once, few or many, or leave the size out.

NA	TRBD1	TRBV5-6	TRBJ2-7	CASSLIDRDNYEQYF	TGTGCCAGCAGCTTGATTGACAGGGACAACTACGAGCAGTACTTC
NA	NA	TRBV6-1	TRBJ1-3	CASVEDPGNTIYF	TGTGCCTCCGTCGAGGACCCAGGAAACACCATATATTTT
NA	NA	TRBV7-7	TRBJ2-2	CASSPQPSRAGGELFF	TGTGCTAGCAGCCCCCAGCCCAGCAGGGCGGGCGGGGAGCTGTTTTTT
many	NA	TRBV7-8	TRBJ2-5	CASSLSDSETQYF	TGTGCCAGCAGCTTATCCGACTCGGAGACCCAGTACTTC
many	TRBD2	TRBV14	TRBJ2-7	CASSRYSGGRASPWQYF	TGTGCCAGCAGTCGTTATTCGGGCGGGAGGGCCAGTCCTTGGCAGTACTTC
many	NA	TRBV14	TRBJ2-3	CASSLRGGTEFSTDTQYF	TGTGCCAGCAGCCTTCGCGGAGGGACAGAGTTTAGCACAGATACGCAGTATTTT
many	TRBD2	TRBV11-2	TRBJ2-2	CASGGGRAYTGELFF	TGTGCCAGCGGTGGCGGGAGGGCGTACACCGGGGAGCTGTTTTTT
NA	NA	TRBV25-1	TRBJ1-4	CASSLGKQDEKLFF	TGTGCCAGCAGTCTGGGGAAGCAGGATGAAAAACTGTTTTTT
few	NA	TRBV15	TRBJ1-2	CATSGKRKGLNYGYTF	TGTGCCACCAGCGGAAAACGTAAGGGCCTTAACTATGGCTACACCTTC
many	NA	TRBV29-1	TRBJ1-4	CSGRQGGVEKLFF	TGCAGCGGGAGGCAGGGAGGCGTCGAAAAACTGTTTTTT
many	NA	TRBV28	TRBJ1-1	CASQRPEGAFF	TGTGCCAGCCAGCGCCCAGAAGGAGCTTTCTTT
NA	TRBD2	TRBV2	TRBJ2-2	CASSDDLAGGRGIGELFF	TGTGCCAGCAGTGACGACTTAGCGGGGGGGCGAGGAATCGGGGAGCTGTTTTTT
many	NA	TRBV11-2	TRBJ1-4	CASSRKGWDEKLFF	TGTGCCAGCAGCCGAAAAGGGTGGGATGAAAAACTGTTTTTT
many	NA	TRBV5-1	TRBJ2-1	CASSLSRGADEQFF	TGCGCCAGCAGCTTGTCCAGGGGTGCCGATGAGCAGTTCTTC
few	NA	TRBV4-1	TRBJ1-4	CASGQDTGLHPPKNEKLFF	TGCGCCAGCGGCCAAGATACGGGCCTACACCCTCCGAAAAATGAAAAACTGTTTTTT
many	NA	TRBV6-5	TRBJ2-1	CASSYGGIGYEQFF	TGTGCCAGCAGTTACGGGGGGATTGGCTATGAGCAGTTCTTC
NA	TRBD2	TRBV5-1	TRBJ2-2	CASSFRTSGGPHTGELFF	TGCGCCAGCAGCTTTCGTACTAGCGGGGGGCCTCACACCGGGGAGCTGTTTTTT
NA	TRBD2	TRBV20-1	TRBJ2-1	CSAPSGPYNEQFF	TGCAGTGCTCCTAGCGGACCGTACAATGAGCAGTTCTTC
many	NA	TRBV9	TRBJ1-2	CASSVGGGGYTF	TGTGCCAGCAGCGTTGGCGGGGGTGGCTACACCTTC
many	NA	TRBV27	TRBJ2-1	CASSLERGGDEQFF	TGTGCCAGCAGTTTGGAGAGAGGTGGGGATGAGCAGTTCTTC
many	NA	TRBV5-8	TRBJ2-5	CASSPGTSRGKETQYF	TGTGCCAGCAGCCCCGGGACTTCCCGTGGCAAGGAGACCCAGTACTTC
many	NA	TRBV9	TRBJ2-3	CASSLRTFTDTQYF	TGTGCCAGCAGCCTCCGGACCTTCACAGATACGCAGTATTTT
many	NA	TRBV2	TRBJ2-7	CASSEGIAVEQYF	TGTGCCAGCAGTGAGGGGATAGCGGTCGAGCAGTACTTC
NA	TRBD2	TRBV24-1	TRBJ2-2	CATSDSARGMRTGELFF	TGTGCCACCAGTGATTCCGCGCGGGGGATGAGGACCGGGGAGCTGTTTTTT
many	NA	TRBV2	TRBJ2-1	CASSAMYNEQFF	TGTGCCAGCAGTGCTATGTACAATGAGCAGTTCTTC
many	TRBD2	TRBV12-3/TRBV12-4	TRBJ2-1	CASSPDGLAGGIEQFF	TGTGCCAGCAGTCCCGACGGACTAGCGGGAGGGATTGAGCAGTTCTTC
many	TRBD1	TRBV10-3	TRBJ2-7	CATRTGNYEQYF	TGTGCCACGAGGACAGGAAACTACGAGCAGTACTTC
few	NA	TRBV29-1	TRBJ2-1	CSVVRRYNEQFF	TGCAGCGTTGTCAGGCGTTACAATGAGCAGTTCTTC
few	TRBD1	TRBV30	TRBJ1-2	CAWSPGGRYGYTF	TGTGCCTGGAGCCCAGGGGGACGCTATGGCTACACCTTC
many	TRBD2	TRBV7-3	TRBJ2-1	CASSLAGLAENEQFF	TGTGCCAGCAGCTTAGCGGGACTAGCGGAGAATGAGCAGTTCTTC
many	TRBD1	TRBV7-3	TRBJ2-1	CASSLTAGTGYNEQFF	TGTGCCAGCAGCTTAACGGCCGGGACAGGGTACAATGAGCAGTTCTTC
many	NA	TRBV27	TRBJ1-1	CASSPDSRPLPEAFF	TGTGCCAGCAGTCCCGACAGCAGACCCCTACCCGAAGCTTTCTTT
many	TRBD1	TRBV7-2	TRBJ1-2	CASSSNRGSMGYTF	TGTGCCAGCAGCTCCAACAGGGGCTCTATGGGCTACACCTTC
many	NA	TRBV5-1	TRBJ2-1	CASRRSAVSSYNEQFF	TGCGCCAGCAGGAGGTCAGCCGTAAGCTCCTACAATGAGCAGTTCTTC
many	NA	TRBV20-1	TRBJ2-7	CSARIDGDEQYF	TGCAGTGCTAGAATTGATGGTGACGAGCAGTACTTC
many	NA	TRBV2	TRBJ2-7	CASTRDGAYEQYF	TGTGCCAGCACCCGGGACGGAGCCTACGAGCAGTACTTC
NA	TRBD1	TRBV29-1	TRBJ2-2	CNVEDDRAGELFF	TGCAACGTTGAAGATGACAGGGCCGGGGAGCTGTTTTTT
few	NA	TRBV4-2	TRBJ2-7	CASIVFSYEQYF	TGTGCCAGCATAGTATTCTCCTACGAGCAGTACTTC
NA	NA	TRBV9	TRBJ2-7	CASSVEGGRAYEQYF	TGTGCCAGCAGCGTAGAGGGGGGGCGCGCCTACGAGCAGTACTTC
many	TRBD2	TRBV24-1	TRBJ2-1	CATSDPKTSSYNEQFF	TGTGCCACCAGTGACCCAAAGACTAGCAGCTACAATGAGCAGTTCTTC
many	TRBD1	TRBV18	TRBJ1-5	CASSRSGTGNGQPQHF	TGTGCCAGCTCACGCTCCGGGACAGGGAACGGTCAGCCCCAGCATTTT
many	TRBD1	TRBV28	TRBJ1-4	CASNPVDRADEKLFF	TGTGCCAGCAACCCCGTCGACAGGGCCGATGAAAAACTGTTTTTT